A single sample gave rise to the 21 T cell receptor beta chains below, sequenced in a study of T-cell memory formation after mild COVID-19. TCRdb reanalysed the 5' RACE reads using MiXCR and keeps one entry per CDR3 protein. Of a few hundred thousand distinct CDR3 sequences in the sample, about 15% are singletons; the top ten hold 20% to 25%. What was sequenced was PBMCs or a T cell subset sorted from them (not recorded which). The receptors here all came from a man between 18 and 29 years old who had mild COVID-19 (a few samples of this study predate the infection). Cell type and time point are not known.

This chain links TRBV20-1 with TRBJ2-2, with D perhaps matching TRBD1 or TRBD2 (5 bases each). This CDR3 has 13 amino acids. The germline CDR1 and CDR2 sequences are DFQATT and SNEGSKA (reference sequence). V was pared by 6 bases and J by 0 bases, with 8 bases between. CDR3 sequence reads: CSAGTANTGELFF. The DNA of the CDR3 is TGCAGTGCAGGGACGGCGAACACCGGGGAGCTGTTTTTT.

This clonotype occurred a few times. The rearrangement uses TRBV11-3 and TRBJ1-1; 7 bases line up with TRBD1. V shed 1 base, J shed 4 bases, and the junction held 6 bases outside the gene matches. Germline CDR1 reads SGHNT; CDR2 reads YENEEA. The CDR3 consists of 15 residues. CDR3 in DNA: TGTGCCAGCAGCTTAGGTACAGGGGAGGGCACTGAAGCTTTCTTT. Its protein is CASSLGTGEGTEAFF.

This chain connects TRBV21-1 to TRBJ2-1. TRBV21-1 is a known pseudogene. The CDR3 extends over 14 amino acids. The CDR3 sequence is CASSKGPKRNEQFF. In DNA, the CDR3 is TGTGCCAGCAGCAAAGGACCGAAACGGAATGAGCAGTTCTTC.

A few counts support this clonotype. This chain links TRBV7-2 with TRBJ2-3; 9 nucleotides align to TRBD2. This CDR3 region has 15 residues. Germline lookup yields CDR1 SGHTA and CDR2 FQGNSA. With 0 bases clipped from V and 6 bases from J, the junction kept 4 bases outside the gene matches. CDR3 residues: CASSLAPSGADTQYF. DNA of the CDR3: TGTGCCAGCAGCTTAGCACCTAGCGGGGCCGATACGCAGTATTTT.

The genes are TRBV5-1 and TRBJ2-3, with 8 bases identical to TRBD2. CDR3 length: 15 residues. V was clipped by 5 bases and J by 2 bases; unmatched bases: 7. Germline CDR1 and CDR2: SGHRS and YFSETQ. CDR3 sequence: CASRILAGPTDTQYF. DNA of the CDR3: TGCGCCAGCAGGATATTAGCGGGGCCCACAGATACGCAGTATTTT.

CDR3 nucleotides: TGTGCCAGCAGTTACACAGATGGCACCGGCTACACCTTC. Residues: CASSYTDGTGYTF. The rearrangement links TRBV6-5 to TRBJ1-2; D not certain. The V gene's germline CDR1 is MNHEY and CDR2 SVGAGI. The CDR3 covers 13 residues. V was trimmed by 2 bases and J by 8 bases, leaving 12 bases between them.

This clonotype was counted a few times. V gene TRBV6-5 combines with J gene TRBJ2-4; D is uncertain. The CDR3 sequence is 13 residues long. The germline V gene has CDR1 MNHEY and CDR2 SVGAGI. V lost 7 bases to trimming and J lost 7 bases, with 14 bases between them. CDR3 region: CASTARVFNIQYF. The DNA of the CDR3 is TGTGCCAGCACGGCGAGAGTATTCAACATTCAGTACTTC.

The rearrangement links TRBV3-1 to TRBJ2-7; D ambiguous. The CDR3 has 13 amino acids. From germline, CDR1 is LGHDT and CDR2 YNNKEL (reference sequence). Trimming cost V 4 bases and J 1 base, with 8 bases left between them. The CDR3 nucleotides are TGTGCCAGCAGCCCCGGGCCTTCCTACGAGCAGTACGTC. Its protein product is CASSPGPSYEQYV.

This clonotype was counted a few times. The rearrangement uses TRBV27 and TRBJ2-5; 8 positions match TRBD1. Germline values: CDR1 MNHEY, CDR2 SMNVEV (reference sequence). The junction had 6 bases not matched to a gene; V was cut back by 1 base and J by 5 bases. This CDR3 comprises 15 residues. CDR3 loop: CASSLYGTGGETQYF. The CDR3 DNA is TGTGCCAGCAGTTTATACGGGACAGGTGGGGAGACCCAGTACTTC.

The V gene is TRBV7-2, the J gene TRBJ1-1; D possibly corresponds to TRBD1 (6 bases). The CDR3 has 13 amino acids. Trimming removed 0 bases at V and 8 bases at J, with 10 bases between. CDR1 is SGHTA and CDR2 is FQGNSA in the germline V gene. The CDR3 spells CASSLALGGEAFF. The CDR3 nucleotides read TGTGCCAGCAGCTTAGCGTTGGGGGGCGAAGCTTTCTTT.

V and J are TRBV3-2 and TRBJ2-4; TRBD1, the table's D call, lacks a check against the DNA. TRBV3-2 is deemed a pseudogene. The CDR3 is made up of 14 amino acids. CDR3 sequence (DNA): TGTGCCAGCAGCCAGCGGGACAGTCAAAACATTCAGTACTTC. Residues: CASSQRDSQNIQYF.

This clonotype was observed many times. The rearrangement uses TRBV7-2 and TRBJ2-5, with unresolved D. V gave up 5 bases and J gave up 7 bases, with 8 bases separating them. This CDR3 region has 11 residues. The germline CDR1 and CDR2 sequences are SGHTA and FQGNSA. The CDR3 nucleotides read TGTGCCAGCAGCCTAAAGGTGACCCAGTACTTC. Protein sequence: CASSLKVTQYF.

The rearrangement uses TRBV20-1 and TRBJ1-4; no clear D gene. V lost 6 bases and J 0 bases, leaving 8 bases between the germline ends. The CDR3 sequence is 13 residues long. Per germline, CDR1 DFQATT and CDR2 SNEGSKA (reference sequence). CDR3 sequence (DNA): TGCAGTGCCGTGGGTGCAACTAATGAAAAACTGTTTTTT. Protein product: CSAVGATNEKLFF.

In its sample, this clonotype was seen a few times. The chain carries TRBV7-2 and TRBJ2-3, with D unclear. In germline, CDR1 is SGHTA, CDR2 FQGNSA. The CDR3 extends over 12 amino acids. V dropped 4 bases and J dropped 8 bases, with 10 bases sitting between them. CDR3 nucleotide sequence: TGTGCCAGCAGCTACCTGAGCAGTACGCAGTATTTT. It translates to CASSYLSSTQYF.

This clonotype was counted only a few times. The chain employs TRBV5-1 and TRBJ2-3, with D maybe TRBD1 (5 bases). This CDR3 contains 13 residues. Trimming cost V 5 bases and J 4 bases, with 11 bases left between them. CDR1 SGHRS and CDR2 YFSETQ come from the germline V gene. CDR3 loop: CASSNQGADTQYF. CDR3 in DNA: TGCGCCAGCAGTAATCAGGGCGCAGATACGCAGTATTTT.

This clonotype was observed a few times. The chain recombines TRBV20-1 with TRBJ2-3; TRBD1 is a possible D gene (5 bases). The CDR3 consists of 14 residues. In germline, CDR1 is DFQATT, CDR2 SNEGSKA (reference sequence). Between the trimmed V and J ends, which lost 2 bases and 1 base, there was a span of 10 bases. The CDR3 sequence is CSARQGGGTDTQYF. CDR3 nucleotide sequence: TGCAGTGCTAGACAGGGCGGTGGCACAGATACGCAGTATTTT.

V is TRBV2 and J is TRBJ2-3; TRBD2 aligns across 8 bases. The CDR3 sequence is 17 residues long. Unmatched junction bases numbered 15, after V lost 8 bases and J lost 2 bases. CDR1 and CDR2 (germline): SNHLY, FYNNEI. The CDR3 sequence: CASQTAGGLILTDTQYF. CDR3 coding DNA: TGTGCCAGCCAGACGGCGGGGGGACTAATACTCACAGATACGCAGTATTTT.

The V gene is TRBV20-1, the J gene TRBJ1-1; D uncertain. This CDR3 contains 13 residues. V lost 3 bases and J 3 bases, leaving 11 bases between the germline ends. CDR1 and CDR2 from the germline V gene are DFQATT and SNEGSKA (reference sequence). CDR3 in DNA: TGCAGTGCTAGGGGCCCTGGGGACACTGAAGCTTTCTTT. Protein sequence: CSARGPGDTEAFF.

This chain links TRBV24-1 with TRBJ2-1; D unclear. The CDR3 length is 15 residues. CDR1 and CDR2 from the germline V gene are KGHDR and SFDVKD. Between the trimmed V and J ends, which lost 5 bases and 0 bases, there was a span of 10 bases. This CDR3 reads CATSAQTTSYNEQFF. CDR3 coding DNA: TGTGCCACCAGTGCGCAGACAACCTCCTACAATGAGCAGTTCTTC.

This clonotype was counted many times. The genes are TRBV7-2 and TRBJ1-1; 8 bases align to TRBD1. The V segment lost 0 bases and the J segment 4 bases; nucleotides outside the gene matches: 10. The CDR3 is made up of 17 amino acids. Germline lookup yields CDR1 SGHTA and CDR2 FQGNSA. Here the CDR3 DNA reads TGTGCCAGCAGCTTAGCGGGGGCAGGGGGCCGTAGCACTGAAGCTTTCTTT. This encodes CASSLAGAGGRSTEAFF.

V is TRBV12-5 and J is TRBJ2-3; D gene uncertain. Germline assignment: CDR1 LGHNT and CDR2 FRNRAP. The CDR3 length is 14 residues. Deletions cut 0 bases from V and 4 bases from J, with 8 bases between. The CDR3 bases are TGTGCTAGTGGTTTGGTAAGGTCAGCAGATACGCAGTATTTT. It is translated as CASGLVRSADTQYF.